This TCR beta chain was sequenced during a study of T cells in Graves' hyperthyroidism and ophthalmopathy (dated by TCRdb to between 2018 and 2020). For context, the study as a whole: Peripheral blood was collected at initial diagnosis, before any treatment. To identify TCR V-J signatures that set the groups apart, the researchers used a discovery cohort of 95 to 100 patients, made up of 40 to 45 with Graves' ophthalmopathy and 55 to 65 with stable Graves' hyperthyroidism. Whether ophthalmopathy could be predicted prospectively was tested in an independent validation cohort made up of under 20 hyperthyroidism patients plus 17 patients who later progressed to ophthalmopathy. The roughly 91 discovery patients were randomly divided into training and test sets at a 7:3 ratio. In roughly six Graves' hyperthyroidism patients, the study also compared T-cell repertoires from thyroid tissue with T-cell repertoires from blood. Following sampling, methimazole starting at 30 mg daily was given to hyperthyroidism patients, and high-dose intravenous methylprednisolone was given to ophthalmopathy patients. TCR Vbeta CDR3 sequencing of roughly 140 peripheral blood samples (over 40 ophthalmopathy, about 75 hyperthyroidism and approximately 17 progressor patients) is reported in the paper.

In the ophthalmopathy patients, disease was moderately to severely active, with a Clinical Activity Score of 3 or more, a NOSPECS grade of 4 or more, and a duration of less than 3 months. Any patient with an uncontrolled infection, another autoimmune disease, pregnancy or lactation was excluded. Clinical symptoms, serum thyroxine and TRAb, thyroid ultrasound, and orbital computed tomography formed the basis for the diagnoses. Ficoll-Paque density gradient centrifugation was used to isolate PBMCs from around 9.1 ml of fresh peripheral blood. Total RNA was extracted using Trizol reagent, and RNA quality was assessed on an Agilent 2100 Bioanalyzer. The study at large found these results: Most expanded thyroid clonotypes (frequency above 0.001) were also detected in blood, a finding suggesting that blood repertoires may reflect thyroid immune responses. Ophthalmopathy was separated from stable hyperthyroidism by a 13 V-J signature model, with approximately 90% sensitivity and roughly 81% specificity obtained in cross-validation and 80%/75% obtained in testing. Sample size was not statistically predetermined, and investigators were not blinded to group allocation. In validation, progression to ophthalmopathy was predicted by the model with nearly 71% sensitivity and around 75% specificity, a median of approximately 6.5 months before onset.

For this clonotype: Its cognate antigen has yet to be identified. Per-base qualities were not stored, and no clone one base away is much larger.

The V end gives up 8 bases and the J end 2 bases, leaving 5 bases in the junction not matched to a gene. CDR3 length: 15 amino acids, cysteine to phenylalanine. Only CDR3 DNA is held: 45 bases, read in frame from base 1. The germline V gene yields SNHLY for CDR1 and FYNNEI for CDR2. The TCR beta CDR3 regions were amplified from the RNA transcripts. A first-round RT-PCR of the TCR CDR3 used the HTBI primer set with the Qiagen OneStep RT-PCR kit. The libraries were constructed in a second round of multiplex PCR and then size-selected and purified. Paired-end sequencing of the libraries was performed with 100 bp reads on an Illumina HiSeq2000. As for how the authors treated the data: SOAPnuke was used to process the raw data, removing reads that contained adapters or uncalled bases, had a mean Phred below 15, or lacked an exact match to the constant primer or identifier. High-quality paired reads were merged using COPE v1.2.5, and each unique nucleotide sequence was defined as a clonotype. MiTCR v1.1 was used to align clonotypes to the IMGT TRBV, TRBD and TRBJ reference segments. The analysis was restricted to V-J combinations with a frequency above 0.0001, which together covered 99.2% of the repertoires. The TCS score was defined as F50 (clonal expansion) divided by E x V (chaos), with BLOSUM62-based TCRdist calculated between CDR3 peptides within each V-J. Welch's t-statistics and random forest reduced 514 V-J features to about 13, which were used in a naive Bayes classifier (R e1071). TCRdb reran the public reads through fastp at Q25 and MiXCR, keeping productive beta chains. Each CDR3 protein gets just one entry, which takes the most common genes and DNA from the rows behind it. The V and J calls here are based on TCRdb, not the publication. The sample table records about 640,000 distinct CDR3 sequences; more than 20% of these occur just once. Roughly a third of the sample is in the top ten clones.

The sample taken for sequencing was blood. The receptor's source is a man aged 25 to 40 with Graves' ophthalmopathy. The sequence links TRBV2 to TRBJ2-2; the central 10 bases match TRBD1. The CDR3 loop reads CASVETGGNTGELFF. The DNA sequence is TGTGCCAGCGTGGAGACAGGGGGCAACACCGGGGAGCTGTTTTTT.